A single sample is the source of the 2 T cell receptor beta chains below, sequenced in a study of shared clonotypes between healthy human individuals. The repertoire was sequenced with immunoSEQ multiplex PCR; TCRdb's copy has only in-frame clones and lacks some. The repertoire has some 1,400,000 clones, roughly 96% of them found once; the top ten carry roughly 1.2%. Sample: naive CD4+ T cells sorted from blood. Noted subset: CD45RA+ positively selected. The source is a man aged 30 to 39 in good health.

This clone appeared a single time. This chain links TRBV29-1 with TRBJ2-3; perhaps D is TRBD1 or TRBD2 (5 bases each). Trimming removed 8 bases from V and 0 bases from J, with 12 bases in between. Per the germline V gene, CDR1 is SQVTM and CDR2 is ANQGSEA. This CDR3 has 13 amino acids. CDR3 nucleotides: TGCAGCCGTACCCGGGACAGCACAGATACGCAGTATTTT. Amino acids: CSRTRDSTDTQYF.

The CDR3 region is CASKTQATDTQYF. DNA for the CDR3: TGTGCCAGCAAGACGCAGGCCACAGATACGCAGTATTTT. The rearrangement links TRBV28 to TRBJ2-3; D not certain. V lost 7 bases, J lost 2 bases, and 10 bases lay in between. The germline gives CDR1 MDHEN, CDR2 SYDVKM. This CDR3 is 13 amino acids long.